The clone carrying this TCR beta chain has only a few counts. This specimen comes from a study of Graves' ophthalmopathy and Graves' hyperthyroidism. Germline CDR1 is MNHNS and CDR2 is SASEGT. This CDR3 contains 12 residues. V lost 6 bases and J 4 bases, leaving 10 bases between the germline ends. Amplified TCR beta CDR3 regions were obtained using RNA transcripts as template. In the first round, RT-PCR was carried out with HTBI primers, and a multiplex PCR formed the second round. TCRdb recomputed calls from the multiplex PCR reads with MiXCR, one row per CDR3 protein. The data contain approximately 640,000 distinct CDR3 sequences, about 38% of them singletons. Thyroid ultrasound, orbital computed tomography, TRAb, serum thyroxine and clinical symptoms formed the basis of diagnosis.

The chain couples TRBV6-1 to TRBJ2-7; D not resolved. The TCR comes from an adult man with Graves' ophthalmopathy. Material: peripheral blood. CDR3: CASREFFYEQYF. CDR3 DNA sequence: TGTGCCAGCAGGGAGTTCTTTTACGAGCAGTACTTC.